Reported below is one T cell receptor beta chain. The data were obtained in a study of T cells after yellow fever vaccination. Unmatched junction bases numbered 12, after V lost 2 bases and J lost 10 bases. Germline V gene sequence: CDR1 GTSNPN, CDR2 SVGIG (reference sequence). The CDR3 is 14 residues long. Each CDR3 protein gets one entry after TCRdb re-called the 5' RACE reads with MiXCR. The sample has around 320,000 distinct CDR3 sequences, approximately 11% seen once. The gene calls are TRBV30 and TRBJ2-3; 7 bases are shared with TRBD1. This receptor was taken from a man between 18 and 29 years old who received the YFV17D yellow fever vaccine. The sequencing here drew on CD4+ T cells sorted from PBMCs, taken 45 days after the yellow fever booster vaccination. CDR3 residues: CAWSHLKTGKAQYF. DNA of the CDR3: TGTGCCTGGAGTCACCTTAAGACAGGGAAGGCGCAGTATTTT.